Listed below are T cell receptor beta chains from one sample, sequenced in a study of monozygotic twins with inflammatory bowel disease. TCRdb reanalyzed the 5' RACE reads and collapses them to one entry per CDR3 protein, without DNA. Reported are around 210,000 distinct CDR3 sequences; the ten largest clones contain roughly 8%. The sample taken for sequencing was blood. The receptor source for this set is a human donor with ulcerative colitis or Crohn's disease, or a healthy co-twin of an affected twin (not recorded which). Each CDR3 is given with its conserved first and last residue. The order of the fields is V gene, J gene, CDR3 protein.

v_call: TRBV7-2
j_call: TRBJ2-2
cdr3_aa: CASSLTSGTGELFF

v_call: TRBV29-1
j_call: TRBJ2-1
cdr3_aa: CSVVGVGLFYNEQFF

v_call: TRBV18
j_call: TRBJ2-7
cdr3_aa: CASSPDSGGSYEQYF

v_call: TRBV5-1
j_call: TRBJ2-3
cdr3_aa: CASSPPGTSGTDTQYF

v_call: TRBV25-1
j_call: TRBJ2-5
cdr3_aa: CASTETRASGVQETQYF

v_call: TRBV18
j_call: TRBJ1-5
cdr3_aa: CASSSGTEPQHF

v_call: TRBV2
j_call: TRBJ1-5
cdr3_aa: CASAGTGGQQPQHF

v_call: TRBV5-4
j_call: TRBJ1-1
cdr3_aa: CASSLRARLGLLNTEAFF

v_call: TRBV14
j_call: TRBJ2-2
cdr3_aa: CASSRSPPTGELFF

v_call: TRBV29-1
j_call: TRBJ2-3
cdr3_aa: CSVGAGTSASVQYF

v_call: TRBV13
j_call: TRBJ2-7
cdr3_aa: CASSYRDGSYEQYF

v_call: TRBV10-3
j_call: TRBJ1-2
cdr3_aa: CAISRDDYGYTF

v_call: TRBV29-1
j_call: TRBJ1-1
cdr3_aa: CSVRGLDTEAFF

v_call: TRBV3-1
j_call: TRBJ2-7
cdr3_aa: CASSPPGGGFYEQYF

v_call: TRBV12-3/TRBV12-4
j_call: TRBJ1-2
cdr3_aa: CASSGQGPLGYTF

v_call: TRBV20-1
j_call: TRBJ2-5
cdr3_aa: CSARDLAPRRQETQYF

v_call: TRBV20-1
j_call: TRBJ2-1
cdr3_aa: CSADGWNNDQFF

v_call: TRBV20-1
j_call: TRBJ2-1
cdr3_aa: CSASPGTSSYNEQFF

v_call: TRBV7-8
j_call: TRBJ2-1
cdr3_aa: CASSPVGTSGVYNEQFF

v_call: TRBV24-1
j_call: TRBJ1-5
cdr3_aa: CATSDSGGVGNQPQHF

v_call: TRBV6-1
j_call: TRBJ1-1
cdr3_aa: CASSGQVGNTEAFF

v_call: TRBV19
j_call: TRBJ1-2
cdr3_aa: CASSWDRGLNYGYTF

v_call: TRBV12-3/TRBV12-4
j_call: TRBJ1-2
cdr3_aa: CASRLLGGYTF

v_call: TRBV7-8
j_call: TRBJ2-3
cdr3_aa: CASSLSGGGGSTDTQYF

v_call: TRBV7-6
j_call: TRBJ1-4
cdr3_aa: CASSFSLAYLGATNEKLFF

v_call: TRBV5-1
j_call: TRBJ2-3
cdr3_aa: CASSWGQNTDTQYF

v_call: TRBV30
j_call: TRBJ1-1
cdr3_aa: CAWSVSWEAFF

v_call: TRBV5-4
j_call: TRBJ2-7
cdr3_aa: CASSSTPGQGAMWYF

v_call: TRBV18
j_call: TRBJ1-1
cdr3_aa: CASSPPQAPNTEAFF

v_call: TRBV6-6
j_call: TRBJ1-2
cdr3_aa: CASSHPDRAYGYTF

v_call: TRBV20-1
j_call: TRBJ2-7
cdr3_aa: CSAHITGLSSYEQYF

v_call: TRBV2
j_call: TRBJ1-5
cdr3_aa: CASSRDRGLGNQPQHF

v_call: TRBV4-3
j_call: TRBJ2-2
cdr3_aa: CASSQGLAGAGELFF

v_call: TRBV19
j_call: TRBJ1-5
cdr3_aa: CASSIKTVGTYRPQHF

v_call: TRBV5-1
j_call: TRBJ2-7
cdr3_aa: CASSWAPGSEQYF

v_call: TRBV14
j_call: TRBJ2-1
cdr3_aa: CASSHRLAGTEQFF

v_call: TRBV11-2
j_call: TRBJ2-3
cdr3_aa: CASSLEMADTQYF

v_call: TRBV6-2/TRBV6-3
j_call: TRBJ2-1
cdr3_aa: CASSYPRTSGNNEQFF

v_call: TRBV28
j_call: TRBJ2-7
cdr3_aa: CASSWGEPSYEQYF

v_call: TRBV5-4
j_call: TRBJ2-5
cdr3_aa: CASSLPEQETQYF

v_call: TRBV5-1
j_call: TRBJ2-1
cdr3_aa: CASSLAGSDEQFF

v_call: TRBV11-2
j_call: TRBJ1-1
cdr3_aa: CASSLQVGRATEAFF

v_call: TRBV19
j_call: TRBJ1-6
cdr3_aa: CASSPRQTPTNSPLHF

v_call: TRBV24-1
j_call: TRBJ2-1
cdr3_aa: CATSDFRGGDEQFF

v_call: TRBV5-1
j_call: TRBJ1-4
cdr3_aa: CASTRGQTNEKLFF

v_call: TRBV4-1
j_call: TRBJ1-6
cdr3_aa: CASSQEGGRGRNSPLHF

v_call: TRBV5-5
j_call: TRBJ2-7
cdr3_aa: CASSLDSRGGQYF

v_call: TRBV9
j_call: TRBJ2-1
cdr3_aa: CASSTYPGLDLVF

v_call: TRBV29-1
j_call: TRBJ1-3
cdr3_aa: CSVIQNSGNTIYF

v_call: TRBV12-3/TRBV12-4
j_call: TRBJ2-7
cdr3_aa: CASSKTGGEQYF

v_call: TRBV15
j_call: TRBJ1-3
cdr3_aa: CATSSLPRYSGNTIYF

v_call: TRBV7-6
j_call: TRBJ1-1
cdr3_aa: CASSATGVNTEAFF

v_call: TRBV20-1
j_call: TRBJ1-1
cdr3_aa: CSAREEVGNTEAFF

v_call: TRBV28
j_call: TRBJ2-3
cdr3_aa: CASSLLRLRERGVSTDTQYF

v_call: TRBV11-3
j_call: TRBJ2-2
cdr3_aa: CASSSDRGATGELFF